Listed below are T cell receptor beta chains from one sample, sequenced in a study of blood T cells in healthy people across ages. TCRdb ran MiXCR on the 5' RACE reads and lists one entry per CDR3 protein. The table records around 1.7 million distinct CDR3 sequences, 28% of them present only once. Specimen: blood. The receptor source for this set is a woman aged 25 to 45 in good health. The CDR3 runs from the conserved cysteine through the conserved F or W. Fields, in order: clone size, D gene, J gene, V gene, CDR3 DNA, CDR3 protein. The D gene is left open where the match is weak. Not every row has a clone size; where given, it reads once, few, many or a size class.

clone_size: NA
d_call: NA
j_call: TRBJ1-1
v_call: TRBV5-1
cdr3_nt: TGCGCCAGCAGCTCACAGGAGCAAGCTGAAGCTTTCTTT
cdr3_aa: CASSSQEQAEAFF

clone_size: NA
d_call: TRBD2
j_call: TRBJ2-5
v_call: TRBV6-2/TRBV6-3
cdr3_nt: TGTACCAGCAGACCACCTCAGACTAGCGCGAAGCGGTCAGAGACCCAGTACTTC
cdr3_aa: CTSRPPQTSAKRSETQYF

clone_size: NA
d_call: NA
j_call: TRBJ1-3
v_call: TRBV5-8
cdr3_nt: TGTGCCAGCAGTCTACCGCAACTCTTGCCGAGAAACACCATATATTTT
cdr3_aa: CASSLPQLLPRNTIYF

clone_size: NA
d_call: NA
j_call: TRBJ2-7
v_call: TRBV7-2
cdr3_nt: TGTGCCGGCAGCTTAGCCGTCCGAGACGAGCAGTACTTC
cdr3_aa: CAGSLAVRDEQYF

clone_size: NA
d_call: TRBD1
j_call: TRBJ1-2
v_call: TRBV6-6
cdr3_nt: TGTGCCAGCAGTTACTATTTAGGGACAGACTATGGCTACACCTTC
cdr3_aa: CASSYYLGTDYGYTF

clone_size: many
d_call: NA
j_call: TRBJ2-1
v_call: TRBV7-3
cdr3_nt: TGTGCCAGCAGCTTAGGGGCTCCCTCCTACAATGAGCAGTTCTTC
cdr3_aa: CASSLGAPSYNEQFF

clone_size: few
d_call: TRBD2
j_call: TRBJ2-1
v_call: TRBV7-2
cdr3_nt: TGTGCCAGCAGCTTAGATCGGGCTAGCCCGGGGGGGCAGTTCTTC
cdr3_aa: CASSLDRASPGGQFF

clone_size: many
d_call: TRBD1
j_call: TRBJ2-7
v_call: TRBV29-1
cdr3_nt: TGCAGCGTTGAAGTCCTCCGGACAGGGGGTTCTGACGAGCAGTACTTC
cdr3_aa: CSVEVLRTGGSDEQYF

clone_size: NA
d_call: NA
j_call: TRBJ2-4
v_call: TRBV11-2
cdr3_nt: TGTGCCAGCAGCCCAGGGGGACTACACACAGCCAAAAACATTCAGTACTTC
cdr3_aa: CASSPGGLHTAKNIQYF

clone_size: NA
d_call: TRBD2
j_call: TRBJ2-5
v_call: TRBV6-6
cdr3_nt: TGTGCCAGCAGTTACGCACAGCGGGAGAGGGGAGAGACCCAGTACTTC
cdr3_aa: CASSYAQRERGETQYF

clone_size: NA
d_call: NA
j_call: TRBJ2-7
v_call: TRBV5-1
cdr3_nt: TGCGCCAGCAGCCTCCTCCGGGGGAGTGGGAACGAGCAGTACTTC
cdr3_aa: CASSLLRGSGNEQYF

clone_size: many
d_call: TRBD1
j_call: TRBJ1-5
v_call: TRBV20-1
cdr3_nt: TGCAGTGCTAGAGATCCGACAGGGGGCCTCAATCAGCCCCAGCATTTT
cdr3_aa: CSARDPTGGLNQPQHF

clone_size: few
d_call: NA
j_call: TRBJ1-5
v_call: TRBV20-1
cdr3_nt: TGCAGTGCTAGAGAGGGGAGCTTCAGGGTTGATCAGCCCCAGCATTTT
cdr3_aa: CSAREGSFRVDQPQHF

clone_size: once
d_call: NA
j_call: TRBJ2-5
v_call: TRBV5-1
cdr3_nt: TGCGCCAGCAGCCCGGGGACTCCAGAAGAGCAGTACTTC
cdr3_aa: CASSPGTPEEQYF

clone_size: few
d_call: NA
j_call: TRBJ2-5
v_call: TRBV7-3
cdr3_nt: TGTGCCAGCAGCTTAAATGCGCCGGGACTCTTTCCGGAAAAGGAGACCCAGTACTTC
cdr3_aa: CASSLNAPGLFPEKETQYF

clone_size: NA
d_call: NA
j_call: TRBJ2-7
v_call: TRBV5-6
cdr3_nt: TGTGCCAGCAGTACCGGGACGGAGAGCTCCTACGAGCAGTACTTC
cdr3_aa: CASSTGTESSYEQYF